Shown below are 30 T cell receptor beta chains from a single sample sequenced in a study of control samples from healthy donors and cancer patients. Measured with immunoSEQ multiplex PCR; TCRdb has only the in-frame clones, and not every one. The profile shows around 80,000 clones, about 88% of them singletons. The sequencing sample was made of blood. These receptors all come from a woman aged 45-60 years in good health.

The CDR3 nucleotides read TGTGCCAGCAGTCCCGCCAGGGGGCAAGGCTACACCTTC. Amino acids: CASSPARGQGYTF. The gene calls are TRBV27 and TRBJ1-2, with 8 bases identical to TRBD1. The CDR3 spans 13 residues. Germline V lookup: CDR1 MNHEY, CDR2 SMNVEV (reference sequence). J gave up 8 bases and V 5 bases, and 7 bases lay outside the gene matches.

J is TRBJ2-2 and V is TRBV12-5; D remains ambiguous. This CDR3 contains 14 residues. In germline, CDR1 is LGHNT, CDR2 FRNRAP. Trimming cost V 7 bases and J 3 bases, with 12 bases left between them. For the CDR3, the DNA is TGTGCTAGTGCCCCCCGACTGTACACCGGGGAGCTGTTTTTT. Protein: CASAPRLYTGELFF.

CDR3 in amino acids: CASSWENYEQYF. The CDR3 coding sequence is TGTGCCAGCAGTTGGGAGAACTACGAGCAGTACTTC. The J gene is TRBJ2-7, the V gene TRBV6-6; possibly TRBD2 for D (5 bases). This CDR3 has 12 amino acids. Trimming stripped 4 bases from V and 3 bases from J, with 7 bases between. Germline lookup yields CDR1 MNHNY and CDR2 SVGAGI (reference sequence).

Note on this clone: This sample also contains other DNA sequences that code for the same CDR3. V usage is TRBV2 and J usage is TRBJ2-7, with D uncertain. This CDR3 region has 12 residues. Trimming took 2 bases from V and 3 from J, leaving 5 bases between them. CDR1 is SNHLY, CDR2 FYNNEI, per germline. Here the CDR3 reads CASSETRYEQYF. CDR3 nucleotide sequence: TGTGCCAGCAGTGAAACACGCTACGAGCAGTACTTC.

This clone was seen a handful of times. This chain joins TRBV2 and TRBJ1-6; 7 bases are shared with TRBD1. V shed 1 base and J 10 bases; nucleotides not matched to a gene: 7. The CDR3 is made up of 15 amino acids. CDR1 and CDR2 from the germline V gene are SNHLY and FYNNEI. For the CDR3, the DNA is TGTGCCAGCAGTGAAGAGGGCAGGGGGGAGTCACCCCTCCACTTT. Its translation: CASSEEGRGESPLHF.

The rearrangement uses TRBV3-1 (or the pseudogene TRBV3-2) and TRBJ1-1, with D perhaps TRBD1 (6 bases). Looked up from germline, CDR1 is LGHDT and CDR2 is YNNKEL (reference sequence). The CDR3 consists of 14 residues. Trimming left V 6 bases short and J 3 bases short, with 14 bases between. CDR3 sequence (DNA): TGTGCCAGCAGTTCCTCAGGGGATTACACTGAAGCTTTCTTT. Protein sequence: CASSSSGDYTEAFF.

The rearrangement links TRBV19 to TRBJ1-1; 12 nucleotides align to TRBD1. Germline assignment: CDR1 LNHDA and CDR2 SQIVND (reference sequence). Unmatched junction bases numbered 7, after V lost 7 bases and J lost 1 base. This CDR3 spans 16 amino acids. The CDR3 loop is CASNTGTGGGNTEAFF. The CDR3 DNA follows: TGTGCCAGTAATACCGGGACAGGGGGCGGGAACACTGAAGCTTTCTTT. The full variable domain, its missing parts supplied by reference TRBV19 and TRBJ1-1, is DGGITQSPKYLFRKEGQNVTLSCEQNLNHDAMYWYRQDPGQGLRLIYYSQIVNDFQKGDIAEGYSVSREKKESFPLTVTSAQKNPTAFYLCASNTGTGGGNTEAFFGQGTRLTVV.

The chain carries TRBV18 and TRBJ1-5, with a weak D call TRBD1 (5 bases). Trimming pared 3 bases from V and 5 bases from J, leaving 17 bases between. The CDR3 spans 16 residues. Germline assignment: CDR1 KGHSH and CDR2 LQKENI. CDR3 sequence (DNA): TGTGCCAGCTCACCTGGGGAAGGGGCCATATATCAGCCCCAGCATTTT. Its translation: CASSPGEGAIYQPQHF. The variable domain in full, with the rest retrieved from reference TRBV18 and TRBJ1-5, is NAGVMQNPRHLVRRRGQEARLRCSPMKGHSHVYWYRQLPEEGLKFMVYLQKENIIDESGMPKERFSAEFPKEGPSILRIQQVVRGDSAAYFCASSPGEGAIYQPQHFGDGTRLSIL.

The chain is built from TRBV7-9 and TRBJ1-3, with a weak D call TRBD1 (5 bases). The CDR3 covers 16 residues. Germline loops: CDR1 SEHNR, CDR2 FQNEAQ (reference sequence). Trimming took off 4 bases at V and 2 bases at J, with 15 bases between the two ends. The CDR3: CASSSWGSDAGNTIYF. The CDR3 bases are TGTGCCAGCAGCTCGTGGGGCAGCGATGCTGGAAACACCATATATTTT.

The sample holds a few counts of this clone. This sequence joins TRBV3-1 (or the pseudogene TRBV3-2) and TRBJ2-2; D might be TRBD1 (6 bases). Trimming took off 1 base at V and 0 bases at J, with 6 bases between the two ends. CDR1 and CDR2 from the germline V gene are LGHDT and YNNKEL (reference sequence). CDR3 length: 15 residues. This CDR3 is CASSQGTANTGELFF. DNA for the CDR3: TGTGCCAGCAGCCAAGGGACAGCGAACACCGGGGAGCTGTTTTTT.

This chain joins TRBV5-4 and TRBJ1-2; D is ambiguous. Deletions cut 0 bases from V and 5 bases from J, with 8 bases between. Germline CDR1 is SGHNT and CDR2 is YYREEE (reference sequence). The CDR3 sequence is 13 residues long. The CDR3 DNA reads TGTGCCAGCAGCTTGGGGGCCCGTTATGGCTACACCTTC. Amino acids: CASSLGARYGYTF.

The chain combines TRBV7-2 with TRBJ1-3; 7 nucleotides align to TRBD1. This CDR3 has 15 residues. J gave up 8 bases and V 1 base, and 8 bases lay outside the gene matches. CDR1 SGHTA and CDR2 FQGNSA come from the germline V gene. CDR3 loop: CASSLEGQTMDTIYF. CDR3 nucleotides: TGTGCCAGCAGCTTAGAGGGACAGACGATGGACACCATATATTTT.

This chain joins TRBV2 and TRBJ2-7; D call uncertain. V gave up 7 bases and J gave up 7 bases, with 20 bases separating them. Germline V CDR1 and CDR2: SNHLY, FYNNEI. The CDR3 length is 14 residues. CDR3 nucleotides: TGTGCCAGCATACGAACTGCCGGCCCCGGGGAGCAGTACTTC. Translating gives CASIRTAGPGEQYF.

V usage is TRBV6-5 and J usage is TRBJ1-5; D call uncertain. With 6 bases removed from V and 8 bases from J, the gap between germline ends came to 17 bases. The CDR3 is 14 residues long. Germline V gene sequence: CDR1 MNHEY, CDR2 SVGAGI. In nucleotides, the CDR3 is TGTGCCAGCAGCCAGACCCGCTCAGAGGAGCCCCAGCATTTT. Translated: CASSQTRSEEPQHF.

The chain carries TRBV28 and TRBJ2-1; maybe TRBD2 (7 bases). The germline gives CDR1 MDHEN, CDR2 SYDVKM. The CDR3 contains 16 residues. V lost 5 bases and J 5 bases, leaving 19 bases between the germline ends. CDR3 sequence: CASSSTGGGLDNEQFF. CDR3 nucleotide sequence: TGTGCCAGCAGTAGTACTGGGGGGGGCCTAGACAATGAGCAGTTCTTC.

V gene TRBV5-1 combines with J gene TRBJ2-3, with D perhaps matching TRBD1 or TRBD2 (6 bases each). Germline CDR1 reads SGHRS; CDR2 reads YFSETQ. The CDR3 has 17 residues. V gave up 5 bases and J gave up 0 bases, with 19 bases separating them. This chain's CDR3 is CASRARGPSSSTDTQYF. In nucleotides, the CDR3 is TGCGCCAGCAGGGCCCGGGGGCCATCGTCTAGCACAGATACGCAGTATTTT.

This chain joins TRBV6-1 and TRBJ2-3; D might be TRBD2 (6 bases). The CDR3 totals 16 residues. V dropped 0 bases and J dropped 4 bases, with 14 bases sitting between them. Germline V gene lookup returns CDR1 MNHNS and CDR2 SASEGT. The CDR3 DNA follows: TGTGCCAGCAGTGAAGCCGGGCAACCGGGGGCAGATACGCAGTATTTT. It translates to CASSEAGQPGADTQYF.

This chain links TRBV29-1 with TRBJ1-1, with 7 bases lining up with TRBD1. Germline V gene sequence: CDR1 SQVTM, CDR2 ANQGSEA. CDR3 length equals 15 residues. Trimming took 7 bases from V and 1 from J; bases not matched to a gene: 12. This CDR3 reads CSAQPDRARNTEAFF. In nucleotides, the CDR3 is TGCAGCGCCCAACCTGACAGGGCTCGGAACACTGAAGCTTTCTTT.

This rearrangement joins TRBV19 to TRBJ1-5; tentatively, D is TRBD1 (6 bases). Trimming left V 5 bases short and J 3 bases short, with 11 bases between. From germline, CDR1 is LNHDA and CDR2 SQIVND (reference sequence). The CDR3 consists of 14 residues. The CDR3: CASSRGQNNQPQHF. The CDR3 DNA follows: TGTGCCAGTAGTCGTGGACAGAACAATCAGCCCCAGCATTTT.

The chain uses TRBV12-3 or TRBV12-4 and TRBJ1-5, with no clear D. This CDR3 is built from 12 residues. Between the trimmed V and J ends, which lost 7 bases and 7 bases, there was a span of 11 bases. The CDR3 DNA sequence: TGTGCCAGCAACTTAGGAACGCAGCCCCAGCATTTT. Its protein product is CASNLGTQPQHF.

This clone was counted once. The J gene is TRBJ1-2, the V gene TRBV4-1; 7 bases line up with TRBD1. V was clipped by 4 bases and J by 4 bases; unmatched bases: 6. The CDR3 is 14 amino acids. In germline, CDR1 is MGHRA, CDR2 YSYEKL. CDR3 in DNA: TGCGCCAGCAGCCTAGACAGGGTAGGCTATGGCTACACCTTC. Translation: CASSLDRVGYGYTF.

The V gene is TRBV5-1, the J gene TRBJ1-1, with D unclear. CDR1 is SGHRS and CDR2 is YFSETQ in the germline V gene. Trimming left V 2 bases short and J 2 bases short, with 4 bases between. The CDR3 has 12 residues. The CDR3 DNA is TGCGCCAGCAGCTTAATAAACACTGAAGCTTTCTTT. Protein: CASSLINTEAFF.

The rearrangement uses TRBV18 and TRBJ1-5; TRBD1 might be the D (6 bases). The CDR3 sequence is 13 residues long. Deletions cut 8 bases from V and 4 bases from J, with 12 bases between. Germline assignment: CDR1 KGHSH and CDR2 LQKENI. CDR3 DNA: TGTGCCAGCGGAGAACAGGGAAATCAGCCCCAGCATTTT. Amino acids: CASGEQGNQPQHF.

The chain couples TRBV5-1 to TRBJ1-1; D perhaps matches TRBD1 (5 bases). The CDR3 consists of 17 residues. CDR1 SGHRS and CDR2 YFSETQ come from the germline V gene. Trimming took 4 bases from V and 6 from J, leaving 25 bases between them. The CDR3 bases are TGCGCCAGCAGCCCTGAAGTCCAGGGATTCGGGATCTCTGAAGCTTTCTTT. As protein: CASSPEVQGFGISEAFF.

Only one count was recorded for this clone. The chain is built from TRBV19 and TRBJ1-6; D possibly corresponds to TRBD1 (6 bases). V was clipped by 3 bases and J by 8 bases, with 14 bases between them. From germline, CDR1 is LNHDA and CDR2 SQIVND (reference sequence). The CDR3 sequence is 15 residues long. This CDR3 reads CASSISTGYDSPLHF. In DNA form, the CDR3 reads TGTGCCAGTAGTATCTCAACAGGGTACGATTCACCCCTCCACTTT.

DNA for the CDR3: TGTGCCAGCAGCCCTGAGAGGGATCGGGAAAAACTGTTTTTT. It is translated as CASSPERDREKLFF. The chain couples TRBV3-1 (or the pseudogene TRBV3-2) to TRBJ1-4; D gene unclear. The CDR3 is made up of 14 amino acids. Germline CDR1 is LGHDT and CDR2 is YNNKEL (reference sequence). With 4 bases removed from V and 8 bases from J, the gap between germline ends came to 14 bases.

The CDR3 nucleotides read TGTGCCAGCAGCTTAGGTCCAGAGATAAACATTCAGTACTTC. Its translation is CASSLGPEINIQYF. The J gene is TRBJ2-4, the V gene TRBV13; D gene ambiguous. V was cut by 0 bases and J by 6 bases, with 9 bases left in between. This CDR3 has 14 amino acids. Germline lookup yields CDR1 PRHDT and CDR2 FYEKMQ (reference sequence).

V gene TRBV10-2 combines with J gene TRBJ2-3; 13 nucleotides agree with TRBD2. Germline V gene lookup returns CDR1 WSHSY and CDR2 SAAADI. This CDR3 has 20 residues. Germline trimming cut 6 bases from V and 2 bases from J; bases unmatched to any gene: 17. In DNA form, the CDR3 reads TGCGCCAGCAGCGCCCAACTCGGGACTAGCGGGGATACTGACACAGATACGCAGTATTTT. Protein: CASSAQLGTSGDTDTDTQYF.

This clone is medium-sized. The V call is TRBV2, the J call TRBJ1-2; D is possibly TRBD1 (6 bases). The germline CDR1 and CDR2 sequences are SNHLY and FYNNEI. There are 13 residues in the CDR3. The germline V and J ends were trimmed by 7 bases and 5 bases, with 14 bases remaining between them. The CDR3 bases are TGTGCCAGCATGGCAGGGGTATGGTATGGCTACACCTTC. Amino acids: CASMAGVWYGYTF.

The rearrangement joins TRBV5-1 to TRBJ2-3; 7 bases match TRBD1. The CDR3 loop spans 14 amino acids. CDR1 is SGHRS and CDR2 is YFSETQ in the germline V gene. V trimming: 5 bases; J trimming: 1 base; junction bases outside the gene matches: 4. CDR3 loop: CASRQGPRTDTQYF. The DNA for the CDR3 is TGCGCCAGCAGACAGGGGCCCCGCACAGATACGCAGTATTTT.